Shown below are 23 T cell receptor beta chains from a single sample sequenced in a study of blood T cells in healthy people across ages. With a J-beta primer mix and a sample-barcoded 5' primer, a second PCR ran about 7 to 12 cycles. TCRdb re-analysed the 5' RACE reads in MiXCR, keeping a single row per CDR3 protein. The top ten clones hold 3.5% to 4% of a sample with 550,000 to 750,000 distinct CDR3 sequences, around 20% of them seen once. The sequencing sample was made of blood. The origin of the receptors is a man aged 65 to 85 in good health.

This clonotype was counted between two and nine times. The CDR3 DNA reads as TGCAGCGTTTTCGTGGGTAACGGGTATGGCTACACCTTC. Its translation is CSVFVGNGYGYTF. The rearrangement uses TRBV29-1 and TRBJ1-2; no definite D call. This CDR3 spans 13 amino acids. The germline V and J ends were trimmed by 5 bases and 5 bases, with 15 bases remaining between them. CDR1 and CDR2 from the germline V gene are SQVTM and ANQGSEA.

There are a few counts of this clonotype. Here the CDR3 DNA reads TGTGCCAGCAGTAAGACTAGCGGGAGCGCCGATGAGCAGTTCTTC. It yields the protein CASSKTSGSADEQFF. V and J are TRBV6-5 and TRBJ2-5, with 12 positions matching TRBD2. The J call may be incorrect, as the DNA end agrees better with TRBJ2-1. This CDR3 has 15 residues. The germline V gene has CDR1 MNHEY and CDR2 SVGAGI.

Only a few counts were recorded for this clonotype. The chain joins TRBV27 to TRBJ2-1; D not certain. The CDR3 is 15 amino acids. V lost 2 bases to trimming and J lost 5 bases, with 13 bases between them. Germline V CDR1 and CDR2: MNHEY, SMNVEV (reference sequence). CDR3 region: CASSLGGATNNEQFF. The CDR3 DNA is TGTGCCAGCAGTTTAGGCGGAGCTACAAACAATGAGCAGTTCTTC.

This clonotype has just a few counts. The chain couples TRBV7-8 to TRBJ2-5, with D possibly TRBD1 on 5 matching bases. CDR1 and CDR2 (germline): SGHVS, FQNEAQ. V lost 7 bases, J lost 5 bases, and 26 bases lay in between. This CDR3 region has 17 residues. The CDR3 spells CASTKYSTGRVGETQYF. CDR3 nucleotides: TGTGCCAGCACCAAATATAGTACGGGCAGGGTAGGGGAGACCCAGTACTTC.

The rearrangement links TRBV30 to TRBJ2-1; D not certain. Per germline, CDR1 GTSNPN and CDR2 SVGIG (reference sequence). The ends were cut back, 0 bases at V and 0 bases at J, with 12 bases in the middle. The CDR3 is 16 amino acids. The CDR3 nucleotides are TGTGCCTGGAGTGTTGGGCACGTAGACTCCTACAATGAGCAGTTCTTC. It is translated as CAWSVGHVDSYNEQFF.

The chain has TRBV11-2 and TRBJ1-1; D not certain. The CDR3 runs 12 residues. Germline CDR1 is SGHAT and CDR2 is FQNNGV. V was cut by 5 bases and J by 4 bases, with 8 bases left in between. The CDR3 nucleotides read TGTGCCAGCAGCATAGGTAGCACTGAAGCTTTCTTT. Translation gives CASSIGSTEAFF. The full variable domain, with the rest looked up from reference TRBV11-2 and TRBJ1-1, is EAGVAQSPRYKIIEKRQSVAFWCNPISGHATLYWYQQILGQGPKLLIQFQNNGVVDDSQLPKDRFSAERLKGVDSTLKIQPAKLEDSAVYLCASSIGSTEAFFGQGTRLTVV.

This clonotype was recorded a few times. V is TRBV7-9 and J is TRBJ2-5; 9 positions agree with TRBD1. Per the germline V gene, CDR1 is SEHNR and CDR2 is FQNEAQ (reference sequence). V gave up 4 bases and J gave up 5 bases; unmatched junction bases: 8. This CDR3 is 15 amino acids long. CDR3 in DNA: TGTGCCAGCAGCTCACCGGGACAGGGATCGGAGACCCAGTACTTC. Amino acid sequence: CASSSPGQGSETQYF.

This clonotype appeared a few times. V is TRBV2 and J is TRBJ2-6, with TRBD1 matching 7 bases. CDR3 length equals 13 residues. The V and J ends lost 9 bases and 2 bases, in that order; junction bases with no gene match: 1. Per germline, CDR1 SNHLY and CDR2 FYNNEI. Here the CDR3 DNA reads TGTGCCAGTCAGGGGGCTGGGGCCAACGTCCTGACTTTC. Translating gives CASQGAGANVLTF.

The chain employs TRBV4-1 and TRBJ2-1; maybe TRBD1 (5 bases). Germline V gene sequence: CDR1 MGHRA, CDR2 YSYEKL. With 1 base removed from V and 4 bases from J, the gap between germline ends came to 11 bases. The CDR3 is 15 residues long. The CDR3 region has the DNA TGCGCCAGCAGCCAAGGTTCGCAGGGTTACAATGAGCAGTTCTTC. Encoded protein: CASSQGSQGYNEQFF.

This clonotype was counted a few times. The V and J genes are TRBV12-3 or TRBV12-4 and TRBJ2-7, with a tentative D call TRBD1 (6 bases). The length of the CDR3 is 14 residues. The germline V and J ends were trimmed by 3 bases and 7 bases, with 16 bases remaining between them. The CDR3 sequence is CASSFTGFSREQYF. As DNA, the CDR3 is TGTGCCAGCAGTTTTACAGGGTTCTCGAGGGAGCAGTACTTC.

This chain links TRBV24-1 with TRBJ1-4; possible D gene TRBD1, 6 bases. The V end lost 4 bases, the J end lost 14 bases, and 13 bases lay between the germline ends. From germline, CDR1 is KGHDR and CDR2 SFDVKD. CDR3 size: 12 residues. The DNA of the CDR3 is TGTGCCACCAGTGAGCTCGGACAGTTGCTGTTTTTT. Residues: CATSELGQLLFF.

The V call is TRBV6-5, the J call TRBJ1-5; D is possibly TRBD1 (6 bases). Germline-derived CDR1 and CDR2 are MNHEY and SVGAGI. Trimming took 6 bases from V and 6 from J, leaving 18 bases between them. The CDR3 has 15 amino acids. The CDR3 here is CASRYKRGSSQPQHF. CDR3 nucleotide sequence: TGTGCCAGCAGATATAAGAGGGGGTCCAGTCAGCCCCAGCATTTT.

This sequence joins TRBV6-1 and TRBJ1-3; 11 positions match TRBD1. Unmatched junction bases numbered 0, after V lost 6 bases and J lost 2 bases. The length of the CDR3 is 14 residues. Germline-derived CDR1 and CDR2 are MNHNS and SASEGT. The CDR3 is CASRGQGAGNTIYF. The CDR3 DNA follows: TGTGCCAGCAGGGGACAGGGGGCTGGAAACACCATATATTTT.

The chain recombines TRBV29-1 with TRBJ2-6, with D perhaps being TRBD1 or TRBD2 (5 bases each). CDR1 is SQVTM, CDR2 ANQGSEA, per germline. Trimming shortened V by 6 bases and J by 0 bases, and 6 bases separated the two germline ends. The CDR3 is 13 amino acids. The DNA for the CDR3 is TGCAGCGTGGGGACCTCTGGGGCCAACGTCCTGACTTTC. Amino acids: CSVGTSGANVLTF.

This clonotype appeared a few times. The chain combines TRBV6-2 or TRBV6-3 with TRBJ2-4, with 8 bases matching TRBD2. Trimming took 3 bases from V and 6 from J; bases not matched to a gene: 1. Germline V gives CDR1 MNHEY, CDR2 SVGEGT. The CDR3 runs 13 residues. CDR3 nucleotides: TGTGCCAGCAGTTATACTAGCGGAAACATTCAGTACTTC. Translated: CASSYTSGNIQYF.

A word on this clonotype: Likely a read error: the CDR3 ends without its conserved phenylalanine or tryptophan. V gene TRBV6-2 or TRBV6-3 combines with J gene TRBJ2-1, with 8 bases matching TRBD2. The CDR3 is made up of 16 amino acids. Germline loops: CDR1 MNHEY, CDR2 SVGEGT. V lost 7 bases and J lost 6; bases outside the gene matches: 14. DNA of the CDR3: TGTGCCAGCAACGGGCTCAGGGGTAGCGGGATCAATGAGCAGTTCCTC. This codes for CASNGLRGSGINEQFL.

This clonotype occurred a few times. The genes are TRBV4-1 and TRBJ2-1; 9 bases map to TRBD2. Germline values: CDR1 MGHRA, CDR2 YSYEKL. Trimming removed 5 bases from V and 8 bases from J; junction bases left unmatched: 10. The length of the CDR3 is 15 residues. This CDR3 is CASSLRRAGGDEQFF. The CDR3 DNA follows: TGCGCCAGCAGCTTACGTAGAGCGGGAGGAGATGAGCAGTTCTTC.

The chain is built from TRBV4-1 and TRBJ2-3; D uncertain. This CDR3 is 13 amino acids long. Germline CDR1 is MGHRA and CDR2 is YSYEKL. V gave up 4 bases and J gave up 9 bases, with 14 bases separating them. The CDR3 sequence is CASSRVSGDTQYF. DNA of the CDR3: TGCGCCAGCAGCCGCGTCTCAGGAGACACGCAGTATTTT.

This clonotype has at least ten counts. DNA of the CDR3: TGCGCCAGCAGCCAAGGTGCCGCGGGAGTTGAGCAGTTCTTC. Translating it yields CASSQGAAGVEQFF. The rearrangement joins TRBV4-3 to TRBJ2-1, with 7 positions matching TRBD2. V lost 1 base to trimming and J lost 9 bases; unmatched junction nucleotides: 6. CDR1 is LGHNA and CDR2 is YSLEER in the germline V gene. CDR3 size: 14 residues.

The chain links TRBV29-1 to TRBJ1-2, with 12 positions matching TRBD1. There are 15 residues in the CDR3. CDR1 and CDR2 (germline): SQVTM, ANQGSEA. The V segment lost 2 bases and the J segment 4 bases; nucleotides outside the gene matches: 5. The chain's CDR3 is CSVEPGTGGVYGYTF. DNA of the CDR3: TGCAGCGTTGAACCCGGGACAGGGGGCGTCTATGGCTACACCTTC. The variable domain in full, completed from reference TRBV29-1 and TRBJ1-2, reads SAVISQKPSRDICQRGTSLTIQCQVDSQVTMMFWYRQQPGQSLTLIATANQGSEATYESGFVIDKFPISRPNLTFSTLTVSNMSPEDSSIYLCSVEPGTGGVYGYTFGSGTRLTVV.

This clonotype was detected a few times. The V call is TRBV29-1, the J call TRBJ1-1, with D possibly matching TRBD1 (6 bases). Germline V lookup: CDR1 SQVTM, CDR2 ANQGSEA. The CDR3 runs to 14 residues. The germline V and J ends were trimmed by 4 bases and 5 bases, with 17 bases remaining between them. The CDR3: CSVASSNRDTEAFF. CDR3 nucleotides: TGCAGCGTTGCCAGTTCCAACAGGGATACTGAAGCTTTCTTT.

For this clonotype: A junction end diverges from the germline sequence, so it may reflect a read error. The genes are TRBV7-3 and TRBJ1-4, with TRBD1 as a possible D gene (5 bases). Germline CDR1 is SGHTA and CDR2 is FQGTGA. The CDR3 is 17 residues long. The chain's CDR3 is CASSLTSEGPSNEKLFF. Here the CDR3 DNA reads TGTGCCAGCAGCCTAACGTCTGAGGGGCCCAGTAATGAAAAACTGTTTTTT. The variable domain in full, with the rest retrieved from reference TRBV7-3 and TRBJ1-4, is GAGVSQTPSNKVTEKGKYVELRCDPISGHTALYWYRQSLGQGPEFLIYFQGTGAADDSGLPNDRFFAVRPEGSVSTLKIQRTERGDSAVYLCASSLTSEGPSNEKLFFGSGTQLSVL.

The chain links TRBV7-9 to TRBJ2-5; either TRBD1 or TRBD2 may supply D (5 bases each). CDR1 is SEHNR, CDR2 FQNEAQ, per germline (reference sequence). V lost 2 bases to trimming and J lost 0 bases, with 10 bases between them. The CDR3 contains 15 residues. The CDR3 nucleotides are TGTGCCAGCAGCTTATCAGGGACGTACCAAGAGACCCAGTACTTC. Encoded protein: CASSLSGTYQETQYF.